This T cell receptor (beta chain) was obtained from a study of T cell responses to AZD1222 COVID-19 vaccine. TCRdb's table, derived via immunoSEQ multiplex PCR, lists solely in-frame clones and lacks some. The sample holds 90,000 to 130,000 clones, about nine tenths seen once. Comments on this clone: Antigen: not known.

Regarding the study as a whole: The repertoires were collected only after the peak T cell response. Among the donors, most were white British and more were female, and clonal diversity was possibly underestimated.

The CDR3 consists of 12 residues. The V and J ends lost 7 bases and 3 bases respectively, with 9 bases between them. Germline V CDR1 and CDR2: SQVTM, ANQGSEA. The chain has TRBV29-1 and TRBJ1-4; no clear D gene. The sequence came from an adult in good health. Here the sequenced sample was peripheral blood, taken on day 0 of MenACWY control vaccination. This chain's CDR3 is CSAGRPNEKLFF. CDR3 sequence (DNA): TGCAGCGCCGGACGGCCTAATGAAAAACTGTTTTTT.